This T cell receptor beta chain derives from a study of radiotherapy plus CTLA-4 blockade in lung cancer. Points from the study as a whole: Blood saw expansion of tumor-derived TCR clones after radiotherapy plus ipilimumab.

A few counts support this clone. Its specificity is not known. From germline, CDR1 is MRHNA and CDR2 SNTAGT. V was clipped by 3 bases and J by 5 bases, with 16 bases between them. This CDR3 spans 15 amino acids. The method was immunoSEQ multiplex PCR; TCRdb's version includes in-frame clones alone and lacks a portion of them. The profile shows about 32,000 clones, around 70% of them singletons. This sequence joins TRBV6-4 and TRBJ2-5; D is possibly TRBD2 (7 bases). Source: peripheral blood, taken from a patient treated with radiotherapy plus ipilimumab. This sequence originates from a human donor with non-small cell lung cancer who had stable disease on radiotherapy plus ipilimumab. CDR3 protein: CASSEGLGGDETQYF. The CDR3 region has the DNA TGTGCCAGCAGTGAGGGCCTAGGGGGGGACGAGACCCAGTACTTC.